One sample yielded the 15 T cell receptor beta chains listed below, sequenced in a study of cytomegalovirus exposure and HLA in healthy donors (TCRdb year 2017). Library prep was done by the immunoSEQ multiplex PCR assay. This is the immuneACCESS table as TCRdb keeps it, with only in-frame sequences that have V and J called. A part of the clones is gone; compared with another copy, unresolved V genes explain less than half, and the rest is unexplained. This sample lists 65,000 to 75,000 clones; approximately 94% were detected once. Jointly, the top ten make up approximately 3% of the sample. Sample: PBMCs. These receptor sequences come from a woman between 18 and 29 years old in good health and CMV-seropositive.

This clone has a single count. The rearrangement joins TRBV19 to TRBJ1-1; the D is unclear. Germline lookup yields CDR1 LNHDA and CDR2 SQIVND (reference sequence). V shed 3 bases and J shed 2 bases, with 10 bases lying between them. The CDR3 has 14 amino acids. The CDR3 spells CASSIRHRNTEAFF. The CDR3 DNA reads TGTGCCAGTAGTATTCGACACCGTAACACTGAAGCTTTCTTT.

This chain connects TRBV12-5 to TRBJ2-3; D possibly corresponds to TRBD1 (5 bases). The V and J ends lost 10 bases and 3 bases respectively, with 14 bases between them. From germline, CDR1 is LGHNT and CDR2 FRNRAP. This CDR3 region has 13 residues. DNA for the CDR3: TGTGCTACAGGACATACAACGACAGATACGCAGTATTTT. Its protein is CATGHTTTDTQYF. Looking up the rest from reference TRBV12-5 and TRBJ2-3 gives the full variable domain: DARVTQTPRHKVTEMGQEVTMRCQPILGHNTVFWYRQTMMQGLELLAYFRNRAPLDDSGMPKDRFSAEMPDATLATLKIQPSEPRDSAVYFCATGHTTTDTQYFGPGTRLTVL.

The chain recombines TRBV28 with TRBJ2-5; TRBD1 is a possible D gene (5 bases). Germline V gene data show CDR1 as MDHEN and CDR2 as SYDVKM. This CDR3 is 17 amino acids long. The ends were cut back, 5 bases at V and 0 bases at J, with 19 bases in the middle. For the CDR3, the DNA is TGTGCCAGCAGTCTGAGCACGATCAGGGTGCACCAAGAGACCCAGTACTTC. Protein product: CASSLSTIRVHQETQYF.

This clone was observed once. The V call is TRBV5-8, the J call TRBJ2-1; D remains unclear. This CDR3 region has 13 residues. Germline-derived CDR1 and CDR2 are SGHTS and YDEGEE. Trimming stripped 3 bases from V and 9 bases from J, with 13 bases between. In DNA form, the CDR3 reads TGTGCCAGCAGCTCCATTAGAGGTAGTGAGCAGTTCTTC. Protein: CASSSIRGSEQFF.

The CDR3 spells CASSPANSGNTIYF. The CDR3 region has the DNA TGTGCCAGCTCACCAGCTAACTCTGGAAACACCATATATTTT. The chain is built from TRBV18 and TRBJ1-3; no clear D gene. Germline CDR1 and CDR2: KGHSH and LQKENI. The CDR3 extends over 14 amino acids. The V and J ends lost 2 bases and 0 bases respectively, with 5 bases between them.

This clone appeared a single time. This chain joins TRBV5-5 and TRBJ1-1; TRBD1 is a possible D gene (6 bases). Looked up from germline, CDR1 is SGHKS and CDR2 is YYEKEE (reference sequence). The CDR3 extends over 13 amino acids. The V and J ends lost 4 bases and 7 bases respectively, with 14 bases between them. The CDR3 nucleotides are TGTGCCAGCAGCCTGGACAGATCATATGAAGCTTTCTTT. Its protein product is CASSLDRSYEAFF. Filled out from reference TRBV5-5 and TRBJ1-1, the complete variable domain reads DAGVTQSPTHLIKTRGQQVTLRCSPISGHKSVSWYQQVLGQGPQFIFQYYEKEERGRGNFPDRFSARQFPNYSSELNVNALLLGDSALYLCASSLDRSYEAFFGQGTRLTVV.

The chain combines TRBV29-1 with TRBJ1-1, with D hard to call. V was shortened by 5 bases and J by 10 bases, with 8 bases between the two germline ends. The CDR3 is made up of 9 amino acids. Germline V gene data show CDR1 as SQVTM and CDR2 as ANQGSEA. CDR3 sequence (DNA): TGCAGCGTTTCCGAGGGAGCTTTCTTT. Encoded protein: CSVSEGAFF.

V and J are TRBV2 and TRBJ2-1; 7 bases are shared with TRBD2. Losses at the gene ends were 6 bases for V and 8 bases for J; bases not matched to a gene: 13. The CDR3 length is 15 residues. The germline gives CDR1 SNHLY, CDR2 FYNNEI. Here the CDR3 reads CASRASGGVGYEQFF. The CDR3, as DNA: TGTGCCAGCAGGGCTAGCGGTGGGGTGGGGTATGAGCAGTTCTTC.

This chain uses TRBV30 with TRBJ1-5; D is unclear. The CDR3 has 14 amino acids. Germline V lookup: CDR1 GTSNPN, CDR2 SVGIG (reference sequence). The V end lost 3 bases, the J end lost 3 bases, and 12 bases lay between the germline ends. The CDR3 sequence is CAWSPLAVNQPQHF. The CDR3 DNA follows: TGTGCCTGGAGCCCCTTGGCAGTCAATCAGCCCCAGCATTTT.

The V and J genes are TRBV5-1 and TRBJ2-5; 9 positions match TRBD1. The J segment lost 4 bases and the V segment lost 0 bases, leaving 4 bases of the junction unmatched. Germline V gene data show CDR1 as SGHRS and CDR2 as YFSETQ. The CDR3 has 15 amino acids. CDR3: CASSLDRGPGETQYF. The CDR3 DNA sequence: TGCGCCAGCAGCTTGGACAGGGGGCCGGGAGAGACCCAGTACTTC.

The chain recombines TRBV5-5 with TRBJ2-1; 8 bases are shared with TRBD1. J lost 7 bases, V lost 4 bases, and 13 bases had no gene match. CDR1 and CDR2 (germline): SGHKS, YYEKEE (reference sequence). This CDR3 region has 16 residues. The CDR3 sequence is CASSPSTGVLGNEQFF. The CDR3 coding sequence is TGTGCCAGCAGCCCGTCGACAGGGGTGCTTGGGAATGAGCAGTTCTTC.

This chain uses TRBV5-8 with TRBJ2-1; 11 positions agree with TRBD2. V shed 4 bases and J 12 bases; nucleotides not matched to a gene: 12. Germline lookup yields CDR1 SGHTS and CDR2 YDEGEE. There are 15 residues in the CDR3. This chain's CDR3 is CASSKGTSGRVGQFF. CDR3 DNA sequence: TGTGCCAGCAGCAAGGGGACTAGCGGCCGCGTTGGGCAGTTCTTC.

The rearrangement joins TRBV10-1 to TRBJ1-1; D unclear. V shed 3 bases and J shed 4 bases, with 9 bases lying between them. CDR1 is WNHNN and CDR2 is SYGVQD in the germline V gene (reference sequence). CDR3 length equals 13 residues. The CDR3 reads CASSERSGTEAFF. The DNA of the CDR3 is TGCGCCAGCAGTGAAAGGAGTGGCACTGAAGCTTTCTTT.

This chain joins TRBV30 and TRBJ1-3; TRBD1 agrees at 8 bases. The CDR3 is 15 residues long. Germline lookup yields CDR1 GTSNPN and CDR2 SVGIG (reference sequence). V dropped 2 bases and J dropped 0; count of bases not matched to a gene: 3. This CDR3 reads CAWSRTGSSGNTIYF. CDR3 nucleotides: TGTGCCTGGAGTAGGACAGGGAGCTCTGGAAACACCATATATTTT.

The CDR3 loop reads CSGHGGSSYNEQFF. As DNA, the CDR3 is TGCAGCGGCCATGGCGGGAGCTCCTACAATGAGCAGTTCTTC. This chain connects TRBV29-1 to TRBJ2-1, with 7 bases lining up with TRBD2. The CDR3 extends over 14 amino acids. CDR1 is SQVTM and CDR2 is ANQGSEA in the germline V gene. V was pared by 7 bases and J by 0 bases, with 6 bases of the junction left unmatched.